This paragraph reports one T cell receptor (beta chain). This entry belongs to a study of blood T cell repertoires in COVID-19. Study as a whole: PBMCs, B-cell-depleted T cells, or T cells provided the cDNA or gDNA that made up the material.

V trimming: 0 bases; J trimming: 8 bases; junction bases outside the gene matches: 7. The CDR3 sequence is 15 residues long. Germline V lookup: CDR1 SGHKS, CDR2 YYEKEE (reference sequence). Authors' analysis steps: Reference gene primer amplification gave nucleated cell count estimates. Sequencing used immunoSEQ multiplex PCR; TCRdb keeps in-frame clones, though not all of them. V and J calls and clone size are given by that table; D and trimming were obtained from the DNA. The sample includes some 150,000 clones, about four fifths of them seen just once. This sequence originates from a man between 60 and 75 years old with acute or convalescent COVID-19. Sequencing was done on a sample of peripheral blood. This chain links TRBV5-5 with TRBJ1-3, with 8 nucleotides matching TRBD1. DNA of the CDR3: TGTGCCAGCAGCTTGGGACAGGGGATGTCGGACACCATATATTTT. Its protein is CASSLGQGMSDTIYF.